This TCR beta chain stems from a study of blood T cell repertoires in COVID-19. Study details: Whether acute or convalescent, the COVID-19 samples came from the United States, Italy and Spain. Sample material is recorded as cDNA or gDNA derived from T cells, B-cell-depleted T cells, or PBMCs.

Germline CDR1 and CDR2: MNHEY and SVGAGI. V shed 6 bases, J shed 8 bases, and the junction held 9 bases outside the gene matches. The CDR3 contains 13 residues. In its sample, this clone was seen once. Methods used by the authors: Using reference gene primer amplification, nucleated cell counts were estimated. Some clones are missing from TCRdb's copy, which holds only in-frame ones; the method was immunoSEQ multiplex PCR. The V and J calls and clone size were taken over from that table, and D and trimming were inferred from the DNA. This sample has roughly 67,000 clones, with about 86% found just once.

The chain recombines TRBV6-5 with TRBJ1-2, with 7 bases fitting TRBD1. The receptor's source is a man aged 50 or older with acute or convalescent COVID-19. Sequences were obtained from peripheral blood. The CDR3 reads CASSGQDLRGYTF. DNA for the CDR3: TGTGCCAGCAGCGGACAGGATTTGCGGGGCTACACCTTC.